These 28 T cell receptor beta chains share one sample of origin, sequenced in a study of blood T cell repertoires in COVID-19. Assay used: immunoSEQ multiplex PCR; TCRdb lists only in-frame clones, some missing. Of 120,000 to 150,000 clones in the sample, 80% are singletons; the top ten hold about an eighth. Sequencing input: peripheral blood. These receptors were collected from a man in his fifties or sixties with active or convalescent COVID-19.

V gene TRBV9 combines with J gene TRBJ2-7, with 10 nucleotides matching TRBD2. CDR1 is SGDLS, CDR2 YYNGEE, per germline. The CDR3 has 15 residues. V shed 2 bases, J shed 4 bases, and the junction held 6 bases outside the gene matches. CDR3 sequence: CASSVGTSEFYEQYF. The CDR3 region has the DNA TGTGCCAGCAGCGTCGGGACTAGCGAGTTTTACGAGCAGTACTTC.

The chain uses TRBV7-6 and TRBJ2-1; 7 bases align to TRBD2. J was trimmed by 4 bases and V by 3 bases; bases with no gene match: 18. Germline V lookup: CDR1 SGHVS, CDR2 FNYEAQ. This CDR3 region has 19 residues. The CDR3 coding sequence is TGTGCCAGCAGCTTGGGTATGGGCGGGAGAGGGCCTGAGTACAATGAGCAGTTCTTC. Amino acids: CASSLGMGGRGPEYNEQFF.

The chain employs TRBV28 and TRBJ2-1, with 13 bases lining up with TRBD2. V lost 4 bases and J lost 10; bases outside the gene matches: 10. The V gene's germline CDR1 is MDHEN and CDR2 SYDVKM. The CDR3 runs 16 residues. The CDR3 here is CASSSHGTSGTWEQFF. The CDR3, as DNA: TGTGCCAGCAGTTCGCATGGGACTAGCGGGACCTGGGAGCAGTTCTTC.

V is TRBV4-1 and J is TRBJ1-2; 7 nucleotides agree with TRBD1. Germline V gives CDR1 MGHRA, CDR2 YSYEKL. With V trimmed by 2 bases and J by 5 bases, 8 bases remained unmatched. This CDR3 contains 15 residues. CDR3 protein: CASSQRTGTEYGYTF. The CDR3 coding sequence is TGCGCCAGCAGCCAACGTACTGGGACAGAGTATGGCTACACCTTC.

The chain couples TRBV7-2 to TRBJ1-4; perhaps TRBD1 as D (6 bases). The CDR3 contains 15 residues. V was shortened by 5 bases and J by 0 bases, with 10 bases between the two germline ends. The germline CDR1 and CDR2 sequences are SGHTA and FQGNSA. The CDR3 spells CASSRGGATNEKLFF. The CDR3 bases are TGTGCCAGCAGCAGAGGGGGGGCAACTAATGAAAAACTGTTTTTT.

The V call is TRBV6-5, the J call TRBJ1-1; D unresolved. The CDR3 totals 12 residues. Germline-derived CDR1 and CDR2 are MNHEY and SVGAGI. V was cut by 5 bases and J by 8 bases, with 12 bases left in between. This CDR3 is CASSRGPGEAFF. DNA for the CDR3: TGTGCCAGCAGTCGAGGGCCGGGGGAAGCTTTCTTT.

This clone occurred a few times. This chain connects TRBV6-5 to TRBJ2-2, with D tentatively TRBD1 (6 bases). Looked up from germline, CDR1 is MNHEY and CDR2 is SVGAGI. V lost 6 bases, J lost 7 bases, and 15 bases lay in between. The CDR3 has 14 residues. CDR3 loop: CASRITGLVGELFF. DNA for the CDR3: TGTGCCAGCAGAATAACAGGGTTGGTCGGGGAGCTGTTTTTT.

In DNA form, the CDR3 reads TGCAGCGTTGAATTGCAGGGTTCTCGATTCCATGGCTACACCTTC. It yields the protein CSVELQGSRFHGYTF. The rearrangement uses TRBV29-1 and TRBJ1-2; tentative D call: TRBD1 (5 bases). Germline CDR1 is SQVTM and CDR2 is ANQGSEA. Trimming removed 2 bases at V and 6 bases at J, with 19 bases between. This CDR3 is built from 15 residues.

This clone was observed a single time. The V and J genes are TRBV27 and TRBJ2-5; 8 bases match TRBD1. The CDR3 extends over 17 amino acids. J gave up 0 bases and V 5 bases, and 11 bases lay outside the gene matches. Germline V CDR1 and CDR2: MNHEY, SMNVEV (reference sequence). CDR3 sequence: CASSPRGQGEYQETQYF. The CDR3 region has the DNA TGTGCCAGCAGTCCGCGCGGACAGGGAGAGTACCAAGAGACCCAGTACTTC.

The CDR3 loop is CASSRRQGANTGELFF. For the CDR3, the DNA is TGTGCCAGTAGTAGGAGACAGGGGGCAAACACCGGGGAGCTGTTTTTT. The chain uses TRBV19 and TRBJ2-2; TRBD1 matches 10 bases. The germline V gene has CDR1 LNHDA and CDR2 SQIVND (reference sequence). V shed 4 bases and J 2 bases; nucleotides not matched to a gene: 4. This CDR3 spans 16 amino acids.

V usage is TRBV5-5 and J usage is TRBJ1-5; tentative D call: TRBD1 (5 bases). Germline loops: CDR1 SGHKS, CDR2 YYEKEE (reference sequence). The CDR3 sequence is 13 residues long. The V end lost 4 bases, the J end lost 3 bases, and 8 bases lay between the germline ends. The CDR3 region has the DNA TGTGCCAGCAGCGTGGACACCAATCAGCCCCAGCATTTT. This encodes CASSVDTNQPQHF.

The CDR3 coding sequence is TGTGCCAGCAGCAATGGAGGAGGAGACCACTACGAGCAGTACTTC. This translates into CASSNGGGDHYEQYF. The rearrangement links TRBV21-1 to TRBJ2-7; the D call TRBD2 from the table was never checked on the DNA. TRBV21-1 is described as a pseudogene. The CDR3 contains 15 residues.

The rearrangement uses TRBV18 and TRBJ1-2, with a tentative D call TRBD1 (6 bases). CDR1 is KGHSH and CDR2 is LQKENI in the germline V gene. The CDR3 is 13 amino acids. V was clipped by 2 bases and J by 6 bases, with 10 bases between them. The CDR3 is CASSPDRIDGYTF. In DNA, the CDR3 is TGTGCCAGCTCACCAGACAGGATCGATGGCTACACCTTC.

This sequence joins TRBV24-1 and TRBJ2-7; 9 bases map to TRBD2. Germline loops: CDR1 KGHDR, CDR2 SFDVKD. Germline trimming cut 11 bases from V and 5 bases from J; bases unmatched to any gene: 12. The CDR3 loop spans 14 amino acids. The DNA for the CDR3 is TGTGCCATAAGGCGGGTTAGCGGGAGAAACGAGCAGTACTTC. Translating it yields CAIRRVSGRNEQYF.

This chain connects TRBV18 to TRBJ1-2; TRBD1 matches at 7 bases. The V and J ends lost 0 bases and 3 bases, in that order; junction bases with no gene match: 1. This CDR3 is 14 amino acids long. Germline CDR1 KGHSH, CDR2 LQKENI. DNA for the CDR3: TGTGCCAGCTCACCACCGGGACAGCACTATGGCTACACCTTC. Its protein is CASSPPGQHYGYTF. Combining the CDR3 with reference TRBV18 and TRBJ1-2 gives the whole variable domain NAGVMQNPRHLVRRRGQEARLRCSPMKGHSHVYWYRQLPEEGLKFMVYLQKENIIDESGMPKERFSAEFPKEGPSILRIQQVVRGDSAAYFCASSPPGQHYGYTFGSGTRLTVV.

The CDR3 DNA is TGTGCCAGCAGCTTAAGTTCTAGAAACACCATATATTTT. This translates into CASSLSSRNTIYF. The rearrangement links TRBV7-8 to TRBJ1-3; no clear D. Looked up from germline, CDR1 is SGHVS and CDR2 is FQNEAQ. Trimming removed 2 bases from V and 5 bases from J, with 7 bases in between. The CDR3 has 13 residues.

The chain is built from TRBV28 and TRBJ1-2; 11 nucleotides line up with TRBD1. With 5 bases clipped from V and 4 bases from J, the junction kept 9 bases outside the gene matches. Germline CDR1 reads MDHEN; CDR2 reads SYDVKM. The CDR3 totals 16 residues. CDR3 sequence: CASSADVGQGAYGYTF. Here the CDR3 DNA reads TGTGCCAGCAGTGCGGATGTAGGACAGGGGGCCTATGGCTACACCTTC.

The V gene is TRBV7-9, the J gene TRBJ1-1; D is uncertain. The V end was cut by 10 bases, the J end by 1 base, with 10 bases between. Per germline, CDR1 SEHNR and CDR2 FQNEAQ (reference sequence). This CDR3 comprises 12 residues. The chain's CDR3 is CAKDEANTEAFF. For the CDR3, the DNA is TGTGCCAAGGATGAGGCGAACACTGAAGCTTTCTTT.

This rearrangement joins TRBV27 to TRBJ2-3, with D tentatively TRBD2 (5 bases). Trimming left V 6 bases short and J 3 bases short, with 19 bases between. The CDR3 length is 16 residues. Germline V gene lookup returns CDR1 MNHEY and CDR2 SMNVEV (reference sequence). The CDR3 reads CASSPLKRRSTDTQYF. The CDR3 bases are TGTGCCAGCAGCCCTCTAAAGCGGCGGTCGACAGATACGCAGTATTTT.

The table lists this clone with a few counts. The rearrangement uses TRBV24-1 and TRBJ2-1; TRBD2 matches 14 bases. Trimming took 4 bases from V and 7 from J; bases not matched to a gene: 8. The CDR3 runs 17 residues. Germline V lookup: CDR1 KGHDR, CDR2 SFDVKD. The CDR3 coding sequence is TGTGCCACCAGTGAGCCCACCGGGACTAGCGGGAGAAATGAGCAGTTCTTC. It translates to CATSEPTGTSGRNEQFF.

The chain links TRBV10-3 to TRBJ2-2; 11 positions match TRBD1. The CDR3 has 15 amino acids. CDR1 and CDR2 from the germline V gene are ENHRY and SYGVKD. The J segment lost 5 bases and the V segment lost 7 bases, leaving 6 bases of the junction unmatched. The CDR3 protein is CAITPGTGGTGELFF. The CDR3 DNA follows: TGTGCCATCACTCCCGGGACAGGGGGTACCGGGGAGCTGTTTTTT.

The chain couples TRBV5-5 to TRBJ2-5, with 7 bases identical to TRBD1. The CDR3 has 15 amino acids. Trimming removed 0 bases from V and 1 base from J; junction bases left unmatched: 3. Germline CDR1 and CDR2: SGHKS and YYEKEE (reference sequence). The CDR3 spells CASSLDWDSQETQYF. The CDR3 DNA sequence: TGTGCCAGCAGCTTGGATTGGGACAGCCAAGAGACCCAGTACTTC.

The CDR3 loop is CASSQDLRSGWDSGNTIYF. As DNA, the CDR3 is TGTGCCAGCAGCCAAGATCTACGATCAGGGTGGGACTCTGGAAACACCATATATTTT. This sequence joins TRBV14 and TRBJ1-3; D is possibly TRBD1 (5 bases). V was shortened by 0 bases and J by 0 bases, with 18 bases between the two germline ends. The CDR3 is 19 amino acids. CDR1 is SGHDN, CDR2 FVKESK, per germline.

This rearrangement joins TRBV25-1 to TRBJ1-1; 9 bases agree with TRBD1. V lost 3 bases and J lost 0; bases outside the gene matches: 8. The V gene's germline CDR1 is MGHDK and CDR2 SYGVNS. This CDR3 has 17 residues. The CDR3 coding sequence is TGTGCCAGCAGTGAGCCCGGCGGGACAGGGTTGAACACTGAAGCTTTCTTT. Protein sequence: CASSEPGGTGLNTEAFF. Combining the CDR3 with reference TRBV25-1 and TRBJ1-1 gives the whole variable domain EADIYQTPRYLVIGTGKKITLECSQTMGHDKMYWYQQDPGMELHLIHYSYGVNSTEKGDLSSESTVSRIRTEHFPLTLESARPSHTSQYLCASSEPGGTGLNTEAFFGQGTRLTVV.

The chain employs TRBV7-3 and TRBJ2-5; D not certain. This CDR3 has 13 amino acids. Germline CDR1 reads SGHTA; CDR2 reads FQGTGA. V lost 4 bases and J lost 1, with 7 bases in between. The CDR3 spells CASSSGSQETQYF. CDR3 nucleotides: TGTGCCAGCAGCTCCGGGTCCCAAGAGACCCAGTACTTC.

The rearrangement links TRBV28 to TRBJ1-2, with 8 bases aligning to TRBD1. This CDR3 has 13 amino acids. J was trimmed by 3 bases and V by 6 bases; bases with no gene match: 3. Germline CDR1 reads MDHEN; CDR2 reads SYDVKM. DNA for the CDR3: TGTGCCAGCAGGCACAGGGGGGACTATGGCTACACCTTC. It translates to CASRHRGDYGYTF.

This clone has at least ten counts. The chain carries TRBV12-3 or TRBV12-4 and TRBJ1-2, with 7 bases matching TRBD1. CDR3 length equals 13 residues. V lost 5 bases, J lost 8 bases, and 8 bases stayed unmatched. CDR3 sequence: CASSLGTAPGYTF. CDR3 bases: TGTGCCAGCAGTCTCGGGACAGCCCCGGGCTACACCTTC.

This chain joins TRBV6-5 and TRBJ2-1, with 10 positions matching TRBD2. With V trimmed by 10 bases and J by 9 bases, 15 bases remained unmatched. CDR1 MNHEY and CDR2 SVGAGI come from the germline V gene. The CDR3 loop spans 15 amino acids. The CDR3 region is CATSRLVAGGSEQFF. CDR3 in DNA: TGTGCCACCTCGAGGTTGGTAGCGGGAGGAAGTGAGCAGTTCTTC.